The clone carrying this TCR beta chain was seen repeatedly, ten times or more. Time point in this sample: longitudinal time-point 3. The data are from a study of neurological immune-mediated disorders. V was clipped by 2 bases and J by 0 bases, with 7 bases between them. CDR1 is MNHNS and CDR2 is SASEGT in the germline V gene. The CDR3 is 14 residues long. TCRdb ran MiXCR on the 5' RACE reads and lists one entry per CDR3 protein. The sample holds more than 100,000 distinct CDR3 sequences, more than 10% seen once. The chain recombines TRBV6-1 with TRBJ1-1; D is unresolved. This TCR was recovered from a female donor with HTLV-1-associated myelopathy (HAM/TSP). Sequencing was done on a sample of PBMCs. The CDR3 is CASSEPGLNTEAFF. For the CDR3, the DNA is TGTGCCAGCAGTGAACCGGGGTTGAACACTGAAGCTTTCTTT.